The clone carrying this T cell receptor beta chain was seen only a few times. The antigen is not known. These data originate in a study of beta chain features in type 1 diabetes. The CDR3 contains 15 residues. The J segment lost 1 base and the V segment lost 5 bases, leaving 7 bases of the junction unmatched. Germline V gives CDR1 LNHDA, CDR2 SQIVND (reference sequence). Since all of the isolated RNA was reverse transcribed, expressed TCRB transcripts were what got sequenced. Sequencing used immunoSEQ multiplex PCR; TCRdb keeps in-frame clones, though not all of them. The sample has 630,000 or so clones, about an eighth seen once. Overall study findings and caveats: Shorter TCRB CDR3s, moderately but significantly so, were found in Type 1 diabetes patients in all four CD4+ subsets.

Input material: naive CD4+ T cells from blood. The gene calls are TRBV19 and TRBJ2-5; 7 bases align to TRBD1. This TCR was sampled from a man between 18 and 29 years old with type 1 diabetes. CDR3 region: CASSFHGTVQETQYF. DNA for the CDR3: TGTGCCAGTAGTTTCCACGGGACAGTCCAAGAGACCCAGTACTTC.